This TCR beta chain was recovered during a study of blood T cell repertoires in COVID-19. The wider study: Acute-phase and convalescent COVID-19 samples originated in the United States, Italy and Spain.

The assay was immunoSEQ multiplex PCR, and TCRdb's table has in-frame clones only and misses some. The sample holds about 250,000 clones; around four fifths are singletons and the top ten take about 4%. Germline V gene data show CDR1 as LGHNA and CDR2 as YNFKEQ. With 0 bases removed from V and 7 bases from J, the gap between germline ends came to 9 bases. The CDR3 totals 14 residues. V and J are TRBV4-2 and TRBJ1-4; possibly TRBD1 for D (5 bases). Input material: peripheral blood. The receptor was derived from a man aged 50-60 years with acute or convalescent COVID-19. The DNA of the CDR3 is TGTGCCAGCAGCCAAGACCCACAGGCTGAAAAACTGTTTTTT. Its protein is CASSQDPQAEKLFF.